The 3 T cell receptor beta chains reported below all come from one sample, sequenced in a study of identical twins. Via MiXCR, TCRdb re-called the 5' RACE reads, giving one row per CDR3 protein. The table has approximately 240,000 distinct CDR3 sequences, 11% to 15% seen once. Sequenced: memory (CD45RO+) T cells sorted from blood. These receptors were collected from a woman between 18 and 29 years old in good health.

This clonotype was observed a few times. This CDR3 is CASSDTAGRGSPLHF. The CDR3 bases are TGTGCCAGCAGCGACACTGCAGGGAGAGGTTCACCCCTCCACTTT. The rearrangement links TRBV4-2 to TRBJ1-6; TRBD1 is a possible D gene (5 bases). Germline assignment: CDR1 LGHNA and CDR2 YNFKEQ. V was cut by 5 bases and J by 9 bases, with 17 bases left in between. The CDR3 has 15 residues.

In this sample, this clonotype turned up a few times. CDR3 region: CSAGEGAHYEQYF. The CDR3, as DNA: TGCAGTGCGGGCGAGGGGGCCCACTACGAGCAGTACTTC. The V and J genes are TRBV20-1 and TRBJ2-7; TRBD1 aligns across 7 bases. With 6 bases clipped from V and 3 bases from J, the junction kept 8 bases outside the gene matches. Germline V lookup: CDR1 DFQATT, CDR2 SNEGSKA (reference sequence). The CDR3 covers 13 residues.

The chain combines TRBV6-2 or TRBV6-3 with TRBJ2-7, with 12 bases lining up with TRBD2. Unmatched junction bases numbered 5, after V lost 5 bases and J lost 0 bases. The CDR3 runs 16 residues. The germline V gene encodes CDR1 MNHEY and CDR2 SVGEGT. CDR3 residues: CASSAGTSGFSYEQYF. The CDR3 nucleotides read TGTGCCAGCAGTGCCGGGACTAGCGGGTTCTCCTACGAGCAGTACTTC.